Presented here are 30 T cell receptor beta chains from one specimen sequenced in a study of T cells in Graves' hyperthyroidism and ophthalmopathy. The source material, RNA transcripts, was used to amplify TCR beta CDR3 regions. During a first-round RT-PCR of the TCR CDR3, the HTBI primer set was used. TCRdb reprocessed the multiplex PCR reads with MiXCR, giving one entry per CDR3 protein. The data contain 340,000 or so distinct CDR3 sequences, 15% to 20% of them singletons. The specimen was blood. The receptor set was obtained from a woman aged 50 to 60 with Graves' hyperthyroidism.

This clonotype was recorded a few times. The chain combines TRBV15 with TRBJ2-3, with D tentatively TRBD1 (5 bases). Germline V CDR1 and CDR2: LNHNV, YYDKDF (reference sequence). V lost 4 bases and J lost 3, with 14 bases in between. The CDR3 is 15 amino acids. This CDR3 is CATSTKQVGTDTQYF. For the CDR3, the DNA is TGTGCCACCAGCACGAAACAGGTTGGGACAGATACGCAGTATTTT. Full variable domain (remainder filled in from reference TRBV15 and TRBJ2-3): DAMVIQNPRYQVTQFGKPVTLSCSQTLNHNVMYWYQQKSSQAPKLLFHYYDKDFNNEADTPDNFQSRRPNTSFCFLDIRSPGLGDTAMYLCATSTKQVGTDTQYFGPGTRLTVL.

V and J are TRBV12-3 or TRBV12-4 and TRBJ2-1; D might be TRBD1 or TRBD2, each matching 5 bases. Trimming cost V 3 bases and J 9 bases, with 15 bases left between them. The CDR3 sequence is 14 residues long. The CDR3 here is CASSFRGGYGEQFF. The CDR3 coding sequence is TGTGCCAGCAGTTTTCGGGGCGGGTATGGTGAGCAGTTCTTC.

This clonotype occurred a few times. V and J are TRBV5-6 and TRBJ2-1, with 11 bases that match TRBD1. Germline trimming cut 2 bases from V and 9 bases from J; bases unmatched to any gene: 4. Looked up from germline, CDR1 is SGHDT and CDR2 is YYEEEE. The CDR3 covers 14 residues. CDR3 coding DNA: TGTGCCAGCAGCTTCGGACAGGGGGCTATTGAGCAGTTCTTC. This gives the protein CASSFGQGAIEQFF.

In its sample, this clonotype was seen a few times. The chain joins TRBV2 to TRBJ1-5; D is unclear. This CDR3 region has 12 residues. The ends were cut back, 4 bases at V and 6 bases at J, with 7 bases in the middle. Germline loops: CDR1 SNHLY, CDR2 FYNNEI. As DNA, the CDR3 is TGTGCCAGCAGTGGTGGCCCTCAGCCCCAGCATTTT. The encoded protein is CASSGGPQPQHF.

This clonotype was counted many times. The chain is built from TRBV6-1 and TRBJ2-3; 7 nucleotides agree with TRBD2. V was pared by 7 bases and J by 0 bases, with 10 bases of the junction left unmatched. CDR3 length: 16 residues. Germline V gives CDR1 MNHNS, CDR2 SASEGT. The CDR3 sequence: CASTPVAGVSTDTQYF. Here the CDR3 DNA reads TGTGCCAGCACCCCCGTGGCGGGAGTGAGCACAGATACGCAGTATTTT.

This clonotype was found many times. This rearrangement joins TRBV18 to TRBJ1-3; D is uncertain. Germline CDR1 KGHSH, CDR2 LQKENI. CDR3 size: 15 residues. Trimming cost V 0 bases and J 0 bases, with 6 bases left between them. As DNA, the CDR3 is TGTGCCAGCTCACCACCATCCGCCTCTGGAAACACCATATATTTT. It codes for CASSPPSASGNTIYF.

This sequence joins TRBV20-1 and TRBJ1-6, with a tentative D call TRBD1 (6 bases). CDR3 length: 14 amino acids. CDR1 is DFQATT and CDR2 is SNEGSKA in the germline V gene (reference sequence). Trimming removed 2 bases from V and 5 bases from J, with 10 bases in between. The CDR3 spells CSARTGQNNSPLHF. The CDR3 DNA reads TGCAGTGCTAGAACAGGGCAGAATAATTCACCCCTCCACTTT.

Only a few counts were recorded for this clonotype. This may stem from a read error, because a much larger clone lies one nucleotide away. The chain joins TRBV5-1 to TRBJ2-1; 7 bases fit TRBD1. Looked up from germline, CDR1 is SGHRS and CDR2 is YFSETQ. The J segment lost 8 bases and the V segment lost 0 bases, leaving 5 bases of the junction unmatched. CDR3 length equals 14 residues. The chain's CDR3 is CASSLEQGRDEQFF. The CDR3 DNA reads TGCGCCAGCAGCTTGGAACAGGGGCGTGATGAGCAGTTCTTC.

This clonotype was recorded a few times. The genes are TRBV13 and TRBJ1-6; maybe TRBD1 (6 bases). The V end was cut by 3 bases, the J end by 4 bases, with 13 bases between. Germline loops: CDR1 PRHDT, CDR2 FYEKMQ (reference sequence). The CDR3 is 16 residues long. CDR3 in DNA: TGTGCCAGCAGCTTGGAACAGGGTATTTATAATTCACCCCTCCACTTT. As protein: CASSLEQGIYNSPLHF.

In its sample, this clonotype was seen a few times. V and J are TRBV20-1 and TRBJ2-7; D remains ambiguous. This CDR3 is 14 amino acids long. V was pared by 4 bases and J by 5 bases, with 18 bases between. The V gene's germline CDR1 is DFQATT and CDR2 SNEGSKA (reference sequence). CDR3 nucleotides: TGCAGTGCTATGACCGAGATTTCTTACAACGAGCAGTACTTC. Translating it yields CSAMTEISYNEQYF.

The table lists this clonotype with many counts. This chain connects TRBV11-2 to TRBJ2-2; D possibly corresponds to TRBD2 (6 bases). Germline V gives CDR1 SGHAT, CDR2 FQNNGV. The CDR3 loop spans 13 amino acids. Trimming took 11 bases from V and 0 from J, leaving 10 bases between them. The DNA of the CDR3 is TGTGCCGCGGGGCTACCGAACACCGGGGAGCTGTTTTTT. Protein sequence: CAAGLPNTGELFF.

This clonotype was observed at least ten times. V and J are TRBV12-3 or TRBV12-4 and TRBJ2-7; possibly TRBD2 for D (6 bases). This CDR3 is built from 12 residues. The V and J ends lost 5 bases and 6 bases respectively, with 11 bases between them. CDR3 in DNA: TGTGCCAGCAGTCGCGGGGTGGGCGAGCAGTACGTC. Amino acids: CASSRGVGEQYV.

The V gene is TRBV6-2 or TRBV6-3, the J gene TRBJ1-4; no clear D. Trimming took off 0 bases at V and 7 bases at J, with 12 bases between the two ends. The CDR3 has 15 residues. Germline V gives CDR1 MNHEY, CDR2 SVGEGT. CDR3 DNA sequence: TGTGCCAGCAGTTACTCGGGCGCGTGGGGTGAAAAACTGTTTTTT. This translates into CASSYSGAWGEKLFF.

This clonotype was recorded many times. The rearrangement joins TRBV20-1 to TRBJ1-4; unclear D gene. CDR1 DFQATT and CDR2 SNEGSKA come from the germline V gene (reference sequence). Trimming left V 3 bases short and J 8 bases short, with 19 bases between. CDR3 size: 15 residues. The CDR3 sequence: CSASTENANGEKLFF. In DNA, the CDR3 is TGCAGTGCTAGCACAGAGAACGCCAACGGAGAAAAACTGTTTTTT.

This clonotype was recorded many times. The chain carries TRBV6-1 and TRBJ2-7, with no clear D. In germline, CDR1 is MNHNS, CDR2 SASEGT. Between the trimmed V and J ends, which lost 7 bases and 3 bases, there was a span of 13 bases. This CDR3 region has 13 residues. In DNA form, the CDR3 reads TGTGCCAGCACCTCAACAGTGGACTACGAGCAGTACTTC. Amino acids: CASTSTVDYEQYF.

This clonotype occurred a few times. V gene TRBV2 combines with J gene TRBJ2-7, with 7 nucleotides matching TRBD1. Trimming took 7 bases from V and 2 from J; bases not matched to a gene: 5. Germline assignment: CDR1 SNHLY and CDR2 FYNNEI. This CDR3 contains 13 residues. Here the CDR3 reads CASTGTAPYEQYV. DNA of the CDR3: TGTGCCAGCACCGGGACAGCTCCCTACGAGCAGTACGTC.

This clonotype turned up a few times. This chain connects TRBV20-1 to TRBJ2-1; a weak D match, TRBD2 (5 bases). This CDR3 has 16 residues. From germline, CDR1 is DFQATT and CDR2 SNEGSKA (reference sequence). With 2 bases removed from V and 4 bases from J, the gap between germline ends came to 18 bases. This chain's CDR3 is CSARPEGSAKYNEQFF. DNA of the CDR3: TGCAGTGCTAGACCCGAAGGTAGCGCGAAATACAATGAGCAGTTCTTC.

This clonotype was counted many times. This rearrangement joins TRBV6-1 to TRBJ2-7; D remains ambiguous. The germline gives CDR1 MNHNS, CDR2 SASEGT. This CDR3 is built from 16 residues. V was cut by 2 bases and J by 6 bases, with 20 bases left in between. The CDR3 bases are TGTGCCAGCAGTGAATCTGGTAATCCTAGTTGGGGCGAGCAGTACGTC. This encodes CASSESGNPSWGEQYV.

This clonotype was seen repeatedly, ten times or more. The genes are TRBV6-1 and TRBJ1-2; no reliable D call. This CDR3 has 12 amino acids. Trimming removed 8 bases from V and 8 bases from J, with 15 bases in between. In germline, CDR1 is MNHNS, CDR2 SASEGT. CDR3 DNA: TGTGCCAGCGCCTCCCCTACCAGGGGCTACACCTTC. Translating gives CASASPTRGYTF.

This clonotype came up many times. V usage is TRBV2 and J usage is TRBJ1-1, with 7 bases that match TRBD1. Germline loops: CDR1 SNHLY, CDR2 FYNNEI. The CDR3 sequence is 15 residues long. V was clipped by 10 bases and J by 0 bases; unmatched bases: 11. The CDR3 sequence: CATSDRKPMNTEAFF. DNA for the CDR3: TGTGCCACCTCGGACAGGAAACCAATGAACACTGAAGCTTTCTTT.

This clonotype was recorded at least ten times. In DNA form, the CDR3 reads TGTGCCAGCAGCTTAGGGTTCGTAGCGGCGAGCTCCTACGAGCAGTACGTC. This translates into CASSLGFVAASSYEQYV. The chain carries TRBV11-2 and TRBJ2-7, with a possible D match to TRBD2 (6 bases). In germline, CDR1 is SGHAT, CDR2 FQNNGV. This CDR3 contains 17 residues. V shed 1 base and J shed 0 bases, with 16 bases lying between them.

Ten or more counts support this clonotype. This chain connects TRBV11-1 to TRBJ2-1; D perhaps matches TRBD1 (5 bases). Germline lookup yields CDR1 SGHAT and CDR2 FQDESV (reference sequence). Trimming cost V 3 bases and J 1 base, with 10 bases left between them. CDR3 size: 15 residues. In DNA form, the CDR3 reads TGTGCCAGCAGCTTCCGACAGACTTCCTACAATGAGCAGTTCTTC. Its protein is CASSFRQTSYNEQFF.

This clonotype has only a few counts. This sequence joins TRBV6-1 and TRBJ2-1; no firm D call. V was shortened by 3 bases and J by 7 bases, with 4 bases between the two germline ends. Germline CDR1 reads MNHNS; CDR2 reads SASEGT. The CDR3 covers 11 residues. The CDR3 region is CASSEANEQFF. The CDR3 DNA is TGTGCCAGCAGTGAGGCTAATGAGCAGTTCTTC.

A word on this clonotype: The junction departs from the called germline gene at one end, perhaps through a read error. The chain employs TRBV30 and TRBJ2-4; D is possibly TRBD1 (5 bases). The germline V gene encodes CDR1 GTSNPN and CDR2 SVGIG (reference sequence). The CDR3 has 13 amino acids. The CDR3 protein is CAWRAREENIRYF. The CDR3 nucleotides read TGTGCCTGGAGGGCCAGGGAAGAAAACATTCGGTACTTC. Using reference TRBV30 and TRBJ2-4 for the parts outside the CDR3, the full variable domain is SQTIHQWPATLVQPVGSPLSLECTVEGTSNPNLYWYRQAAGRGLQLLFYSVGIGQISSEVPQNLSASRPQDRQFILSSKKLLLSDSGFYLCAWRAREENIRYFGAGTRLSVL.

V usage is TRBV9 and J usage is TRBJ2-5, with 7 bases lining up with TRBD1. This CDR3 contains 15 residues. Germline trimming cut 2 bases from V and 3 bases from J; bases unmatched to any gene: 7. CDR1 is SGDLS, CDR2 YYNGEE, per germline. The CDR3 here is CASSVTGTEKETQYF. In DNA form, the CDR3 reads TGTGCCAGCAGCGTCACCGGGACAGAGAAAGAGACCCAGTACTTC.

This clonotype was observed many times. This chain joins TRBV30 and TRBJ1-2, with D maybe TRBD1 (5 bases). The germline CDR1 and CDR2 sequences are GTSNPN and SVGIG (reference sequence). CDR3 length: 12 residues. V shed 3 bases and J shed 4 bases, with 9 bases lying between them. CDR3 in amino acids: CAWRQGPYGYTF. CDR3 bases: TGTGCCTGGAGGCAGGGCCCCTATGGCTACACCTTC.

The sample holds a few counts of this clonotype. The chain uses TRBV7-9 and TRBJ2-3; D remains ambiguous. Trimming took 1 base from V and 0 from J, leaving 8 bases between them. The CDR3 covers 15 residues. CDR1 and CDR2 (germline): SEHNR, FQNEAQ (reference sequence). DNA of the CDR3: TGTGCCAGCAGCTTAGAGGTGCTTAGCACAGATACGCAGTATTTT. Its translation is CASSLEVLSTDTQYF.

The chain couples TRBV29-1 to TRBJ2-1; 9 bases agree with TRBD2. The CDR3 covers 14 residues. The germline V gene has CDR1 SQVTM and CDR2 ANQGSEA. CDR3 sequence reads: CGTDLAGVGNEQFF. The CDR3 nucleotides read TGCGGCACCGACTTAGCGGGAGTCGGGAATGAGCAGTTCTTC.

Written as DNA, the CDR3 is TGTGCCAGCAGTTTAGGACAGGGGAGAAATCAGCCCCAGCATTTT. Translation: CASSLGQGRNQPQHF. J is TRBJ1-5 and V is TRBV12-3 or TRBV12-4; 8 bases agree with TRBD1. This CDR3 region has 15 residues. The J segment lost 4 bases and the V segment lost 1 base, leaving 3 bases of the junction unmatched.

This clonotype occurred a few times. This chain uses TRBV30 with TRBJ1-1; D perhaps matches TRBD1 (5 bases). V gave up 0 bases and J gave up 1 base, with 9 bases separating them. Germline V gene lookup returns CDR1 GTSNPN and CDR2 SVGIG (reference sequence). The CDR3 loop spans 14 amino acids. The CDR3 loop reads CAWSVWGGNTEAFF. The CDR3 bases are TGTGCCTGGAGTGTATGGGGGGGGAACACTGAAGCTTTCTTT.